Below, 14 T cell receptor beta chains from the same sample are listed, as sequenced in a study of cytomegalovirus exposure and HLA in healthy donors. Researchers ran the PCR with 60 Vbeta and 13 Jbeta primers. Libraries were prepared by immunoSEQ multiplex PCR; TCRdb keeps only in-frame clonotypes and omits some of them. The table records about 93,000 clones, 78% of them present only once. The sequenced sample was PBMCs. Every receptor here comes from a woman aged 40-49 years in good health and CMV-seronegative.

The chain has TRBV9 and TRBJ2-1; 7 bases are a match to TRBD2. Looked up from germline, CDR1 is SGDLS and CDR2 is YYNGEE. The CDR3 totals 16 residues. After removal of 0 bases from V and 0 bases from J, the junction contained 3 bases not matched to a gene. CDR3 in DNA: TGTGCCAGCAGCGTAGGACCGGGGGGCTCCTACAATGAGCAGTTCTTC. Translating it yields CASSVGPGGSYNEQFF.

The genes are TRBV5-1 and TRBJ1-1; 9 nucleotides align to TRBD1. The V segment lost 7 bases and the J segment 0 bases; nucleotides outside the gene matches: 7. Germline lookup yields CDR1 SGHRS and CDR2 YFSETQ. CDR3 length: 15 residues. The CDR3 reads CASSWGDRVNTEAFF. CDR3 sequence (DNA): TGCGCCAGCTCCTGGGGGGACAGGGTGAACACTGAAGCTTTCTTT. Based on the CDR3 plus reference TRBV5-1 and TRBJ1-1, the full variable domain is KAGVTQTPRYLIKTRGQQVTLSCSPISGHRSVSWYQQTPGQGLQFLFEYFSETQRNKGNFPGRFSGRQFSNSRSEMNVSTLELGDSALYLCASSWGDRVNTEAFFGQGTRLTVV.

In DNA form, the CDR3 reads TGTGCCAGCAGCTTATCCGGGACACGAAACACCGGGGAGCTGTTTTTT. Translation gives CASSLSGTRNTGELFF. The chain has TRBV7-8 and TRBJ2-2, with D possibly matching TRBD1 (6 bases). The CDR3 length is 16 residues. Germline V gives CDR1 SGHVS, CDR2 FQNEAQ. V was pared by 2 bases and J by 2 bases, with 12 bases between.

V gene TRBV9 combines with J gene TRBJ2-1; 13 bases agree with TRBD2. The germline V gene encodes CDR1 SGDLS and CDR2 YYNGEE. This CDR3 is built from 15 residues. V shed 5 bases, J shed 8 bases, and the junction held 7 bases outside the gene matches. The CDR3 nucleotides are TGTGCCAGCAGTCTCGGGACTAGCGGGAATTATGAGCAGTTCTTC. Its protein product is CASSLGTSGNYEQFF.

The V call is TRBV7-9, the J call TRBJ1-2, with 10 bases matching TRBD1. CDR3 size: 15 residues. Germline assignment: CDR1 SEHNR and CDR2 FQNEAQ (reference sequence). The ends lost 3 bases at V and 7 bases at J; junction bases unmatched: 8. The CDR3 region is CASSFGSGTGVGYTF. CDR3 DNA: TGTGCCAGCAGCTTTGGGTCCGGGACAGGGGTTGGCTACACCTTC.

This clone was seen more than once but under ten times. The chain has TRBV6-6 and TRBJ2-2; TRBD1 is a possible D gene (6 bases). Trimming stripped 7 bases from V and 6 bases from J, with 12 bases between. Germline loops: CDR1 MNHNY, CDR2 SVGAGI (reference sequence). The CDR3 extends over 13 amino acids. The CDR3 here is CASITQGAGELFF. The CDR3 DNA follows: TGTGCCAGCATTACACAGGGAGCCGGGGAGCTGTTTTTT.

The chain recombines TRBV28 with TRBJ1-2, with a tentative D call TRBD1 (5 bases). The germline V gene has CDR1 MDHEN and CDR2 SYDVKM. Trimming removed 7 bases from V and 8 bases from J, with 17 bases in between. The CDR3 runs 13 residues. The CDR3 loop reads CASKGIPVGGYTF. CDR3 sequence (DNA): TGTGCCAGCAAGGGGATTCCCGTGGGAGGCTACACCTTC.

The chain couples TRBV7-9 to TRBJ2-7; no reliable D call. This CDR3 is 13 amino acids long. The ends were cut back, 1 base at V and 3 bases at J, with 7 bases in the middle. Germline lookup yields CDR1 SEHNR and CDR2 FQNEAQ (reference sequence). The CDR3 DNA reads TGTGCCAGCAGCTTAGTAGAGAGCTACGAGCAGTACTTC. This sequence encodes CASSLVESYEQYF.

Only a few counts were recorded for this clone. The CDR3 protein is CASSQGNTGDEKLFF. DNA for the CDR3: TGCGCCAGCAGCCAAGGAAATACAGGGGACGAAAAACTGTTTTTT. The rearrangement links TRBV4-3 to TRBJ1-4; 7 bases are a match to TRBD1. Germline values: CDR1 LGHNA, CDR2 YSLEER. The J segment lost 8 bases and the V segment lost 1 base, leaving 7 bases of the junction unmatched. The CDR3 has 15 residues.

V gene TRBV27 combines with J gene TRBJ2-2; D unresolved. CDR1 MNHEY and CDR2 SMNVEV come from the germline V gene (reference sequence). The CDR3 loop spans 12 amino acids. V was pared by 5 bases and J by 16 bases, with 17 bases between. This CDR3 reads CASSMAGGKWFF. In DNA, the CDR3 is TGTGCCAGCAGTATGGCCGGCGGTAAATGGTTTTTT.

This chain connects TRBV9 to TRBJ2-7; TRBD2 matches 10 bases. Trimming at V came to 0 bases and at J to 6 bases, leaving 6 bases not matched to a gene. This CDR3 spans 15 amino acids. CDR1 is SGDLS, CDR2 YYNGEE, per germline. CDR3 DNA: TGTGCCAGCAGCGTAGCTGCTAGCGGGAGTGCCGAGCAGTACTTC. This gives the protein CASSVAASGSAEQYF.

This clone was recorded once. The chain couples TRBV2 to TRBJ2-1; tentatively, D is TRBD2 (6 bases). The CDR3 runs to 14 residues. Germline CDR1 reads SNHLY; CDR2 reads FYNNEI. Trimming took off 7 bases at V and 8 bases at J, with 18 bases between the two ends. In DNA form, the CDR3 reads TGTGCCAGCATGCCGCAGGGCCCTAGCGATGAGCAGTTCTTC. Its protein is CASMPQGPSDEQFF.

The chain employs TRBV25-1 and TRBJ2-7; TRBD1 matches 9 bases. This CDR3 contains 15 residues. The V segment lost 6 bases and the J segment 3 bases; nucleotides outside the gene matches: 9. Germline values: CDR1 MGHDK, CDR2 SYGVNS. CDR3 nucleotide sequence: TGTGCCAGCAGCGACGGACAGGGGAATCGCTACGAGCAGTACTTC. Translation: CASSDGQGNRYEQYF.

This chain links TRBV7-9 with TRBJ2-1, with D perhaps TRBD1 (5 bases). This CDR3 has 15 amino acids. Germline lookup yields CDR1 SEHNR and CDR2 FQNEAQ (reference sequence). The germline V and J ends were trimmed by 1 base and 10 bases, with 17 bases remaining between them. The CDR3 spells CASSLVAGRSREQFF. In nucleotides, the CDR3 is TGTGCCAGCAGCTTAGTGGCAGGGCGAAGTAGGGAGCAGTTCTTC.